This T cell receptor beta chain was identified during a study of cytomegalovirus exposure and HLA in healthy donors. Study-wide context: Around 83% of 398 genotyped donors fell in the Caucasian-associated ancestry cluster.

Researchers ran the PCR with 60 Vbeta and 13 Jbeta primers. TCRdb's copy holds only in-frame clones and misses some; the assay was immunoSEQ multiplex PCR. The data hold under 55,000 clones, with about 78% observed a single time. This clone was recorded a few times. The antigen remains unidentified. Overall study results and limits: Using a false discovery rate of 0.05, a later analysis showed that 16,951 TCR beta sequences were associated with HLA alleles. A missense variant in DCLRE1C was later tied to TCR beta V- and J-gene trimming.

Trimming shortened V by 3 bases and J by 0 bases, and 9 bases separated the two germline ends. The length of the CDR3 is 15 residues. The germline V gene encodes CDR1 SQVTM and CDR2 ANQGSEA. The chain has TRBV29-1 and TRBJ2-6; the D gene is possibly TRBD1 (6 bases). Sequenced: PBMCs. The receptor was isolated from a woman in her thirties in good health and CMV-seronegative. The CDR3 DNA sequence: TGCAGCGTTGATACAGGGACCTCTGGGGCCAACGTCCTGACTTTC. Amino acids: CSVDTGTSGANVLTF. Looking up the rest from reference TRBV29-1 and TRBJ2-6 gives the full variable domain: SAVISQKPSRDICQRGTSLTIQCQVDSQVTMMFWYRQQPGQSLTLIATANQGSEATYESGFVIDKFPISRPNLTFSTLTVSNMSPEDSSIYLCSVDTGTSGANVLTFGAGSRLTVL.